This TCR beta chain was retrieved from a study of blood T cell repertoires in COVID-19. Study-level information: The United States, Italy and Spain provided the acute and convalescent COVID-19 samples. The cDNA or gDNA used as material had been derived from T cells, B-cell-depleted T cells, or PBMCs.

Authors' analysis steps: Reference gene primer amplification yielded estimated nucleated cell counts. The data were produced by immunoSEQ multiplex PCR, yet TCRdb's version contains in-frame clones alone and is incomplete. V, J and clone size were drawn from that table, and D and trimming were deduced from the DNA. The data show about 200,000 clones, with around 85% seen just once and roughly 0.69% held by the top ten. CDR1 is SGHRS, CDR2 YFSETQ, per germline. Trimming took 3 bases from V and 2 from J; bases not matched to a gene: 9. The CDR3 has 17 amino acids. The sequence derives from a man aged 40-49 years with acute or convalescent COVID-19. The rearrangement links TRBV5-1 to TRBJ1-5, with 9 bases matching TRBD1. The sequenced sample was peripheral blood. Here the CDR3 reads CASSWGTGQVGNQPQHF. CDR3 coding DNA: TGCGCCAGCAGCTGGGGGACAGGGCAGGTGGGCAATCAGCCCCAGCATTTT. The variable domain in full, with the rest retrieved from reference TRBV5-1 and TRBJ1-5, is KAGVTQTPRYLIKTRGQQVTLSCSPISGHRSVSWYQQTPGQGLQFLFEYFSETQRNKGNFPGRFSGRQFSNSRSEMNVSTLELGDSALYLCASSWGTGQVGNQPQHFGDGTRLSIL.